What follows describes a single T cell receptor beta chain. Antigen: not known. The CDR3 contains 12 residues. Trimming took 2 bases from V and 11 from J; bases not matched to a gene: 4. Germline CDR1 is ENHRY and CDR2 is SYGVKD. This sample is drawn from a study of beta chain features in type 1 diabetes. Study-level points and caveats: Shortening that was moderate but significant affected the TCRB CDR3s of Type 1 diabetes patients in all four CD4+ subsets.

Sequenced material consisted of expressed TCRB transcripts (all of the isolated RNA was reverse transcribed). Mean read depth for naive, central memory and regulatory T cell samples was about 3.4 million reads. Only in-frame clones appear in the TCRdb table, and some are missing; sequencing was by immunoSEQ multiplex PCR. The sample records about 700,000 clones, 13% being singletons. This receptor was taken from a man aged 18 to 29 with type 1 diabetes. V and J are TRBV10-3 and TRBJ2-3; 7 nucleotides agree with TRBD2. Sequenced material: naive CD4+ T cells from blood. This CDR3 reads CAISEAGVGQYF. The CDR3 bases are TGTGCCATCAGTGAGGCGGGAGTCGGGCAGTATTTT.